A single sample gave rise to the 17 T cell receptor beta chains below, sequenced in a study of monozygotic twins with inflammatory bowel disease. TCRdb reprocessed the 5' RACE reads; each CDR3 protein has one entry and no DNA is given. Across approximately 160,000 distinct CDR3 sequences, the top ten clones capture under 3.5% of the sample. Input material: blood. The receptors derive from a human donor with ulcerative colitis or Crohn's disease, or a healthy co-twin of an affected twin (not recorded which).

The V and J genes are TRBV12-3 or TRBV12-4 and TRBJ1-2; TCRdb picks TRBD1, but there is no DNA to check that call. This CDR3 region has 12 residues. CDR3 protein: CASSPRLRGYTF.

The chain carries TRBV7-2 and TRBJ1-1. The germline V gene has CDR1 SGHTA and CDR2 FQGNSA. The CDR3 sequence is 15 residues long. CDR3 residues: CASSLFSGQNTEAFF. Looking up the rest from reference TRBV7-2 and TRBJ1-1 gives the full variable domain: GAGVSQSPSNKVTEKGKDVELRCDPISGHTALYWYRQSLGQGLEFLIYFQGNSAPDKSGLPSDRFSAERTGGSVSTLTIQRTQQEDSAVYLCASSLFSGQNTEAFFGQGTRLTVV.

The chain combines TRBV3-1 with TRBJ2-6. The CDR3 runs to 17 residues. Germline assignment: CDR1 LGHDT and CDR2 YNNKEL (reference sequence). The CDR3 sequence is CASSQDIGFSGANVLTF.

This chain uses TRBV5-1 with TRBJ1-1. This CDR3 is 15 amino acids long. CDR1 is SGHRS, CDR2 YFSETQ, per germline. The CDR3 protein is CASSLGGGENTEAFF.

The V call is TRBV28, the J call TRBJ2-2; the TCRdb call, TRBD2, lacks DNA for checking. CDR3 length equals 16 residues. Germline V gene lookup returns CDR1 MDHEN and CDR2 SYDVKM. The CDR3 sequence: CASSLSVGVNTGELFF.

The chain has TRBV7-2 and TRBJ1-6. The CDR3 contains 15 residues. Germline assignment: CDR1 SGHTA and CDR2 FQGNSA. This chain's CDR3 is CASSLEGSYNSPLHF.

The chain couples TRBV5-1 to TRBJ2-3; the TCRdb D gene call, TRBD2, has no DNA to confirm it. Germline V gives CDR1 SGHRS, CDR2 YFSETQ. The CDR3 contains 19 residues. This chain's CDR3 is CASSRELAGSYRATDTQYF.

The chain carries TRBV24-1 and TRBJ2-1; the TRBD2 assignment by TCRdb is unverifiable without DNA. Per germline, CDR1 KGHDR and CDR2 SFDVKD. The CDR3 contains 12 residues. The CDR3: CATSEGPPRLFF.

The CDR3 region is CASSLLAGGQETQYF. The chain couples TRBV7-6 to TRBJ2-5; TCRdb names TRBD2, which stays unverified in the absence of DNA. This CDR3 has 15 residues. Germline V gene data show CDR1 as SGHVS and CDR2 as FNYEAQ.

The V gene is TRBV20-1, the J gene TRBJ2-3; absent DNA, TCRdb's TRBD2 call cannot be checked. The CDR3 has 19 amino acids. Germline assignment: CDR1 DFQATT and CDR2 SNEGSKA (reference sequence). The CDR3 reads CSARDPRGTSGTSTDTQYF.

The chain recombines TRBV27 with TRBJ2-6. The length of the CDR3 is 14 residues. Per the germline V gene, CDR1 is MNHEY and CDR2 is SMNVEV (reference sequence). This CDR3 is CASSLQAGANVLTF.

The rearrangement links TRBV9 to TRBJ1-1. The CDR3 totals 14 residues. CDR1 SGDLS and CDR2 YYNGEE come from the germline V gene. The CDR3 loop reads CASSVAKAGVQAFF.

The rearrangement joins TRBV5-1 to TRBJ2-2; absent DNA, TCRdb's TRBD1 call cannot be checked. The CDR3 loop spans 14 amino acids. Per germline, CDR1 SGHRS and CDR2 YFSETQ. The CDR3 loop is CASKGTGNTGELFF.

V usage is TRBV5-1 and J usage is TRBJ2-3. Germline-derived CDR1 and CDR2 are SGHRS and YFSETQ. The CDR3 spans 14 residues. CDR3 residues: CASSLEDSTDTQYF.

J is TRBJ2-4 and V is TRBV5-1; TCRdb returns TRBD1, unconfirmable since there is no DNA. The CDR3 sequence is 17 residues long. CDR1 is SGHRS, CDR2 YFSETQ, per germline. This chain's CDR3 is CASSLAGTNWAKNIQYF.

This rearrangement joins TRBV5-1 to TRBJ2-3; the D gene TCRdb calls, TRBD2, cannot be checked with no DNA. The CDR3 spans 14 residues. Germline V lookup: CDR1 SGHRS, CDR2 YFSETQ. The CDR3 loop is CASRGLKGTDTQYF.

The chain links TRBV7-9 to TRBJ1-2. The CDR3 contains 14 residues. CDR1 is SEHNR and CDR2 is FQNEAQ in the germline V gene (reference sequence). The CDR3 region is CASSSSQAFYGYTF.